One sample yielded the 2 T cell receptor beta chains listed below, sequenced in a study of OX40 agonist ivuxolimab in advanced cancers. Some clones are missing from TCRdb's copy, which holds only in-frame ones; the method was immunoSEQ multiplex PCR. In the table there are about 43,000 clones, around 88% of which are singletons. The sample consisted of CD4+ or CD8+ T cells sorted from blood, taken in a trial of the OX40 agonist ivuxolimab. These receptors were obtained from an adult with an advanced solid tumor such as melanoma, head and neck, liver or kidney cancer.

This sequence joins TRBV27 and TRBJ2-5; weak D call: TRBD1 (6 bases). Germline V gives CDR1 MNHEY, CDR2 SMNVEV (reference sequence). V dropped 5 bases and J dropped 4 bases, with 20 bases sitting between them. This CDR3 spans 16 amino acids. The CDR3 is CASSPTQGLPTETQYF. CDR3 sequence (DNA): TGTGCCAGCAGTCCAACCCAGGGGCTCCCTACAGAGACCCAGTACTTC.

The genes are TRBV9 and TRBJ2-3; TRBD2 aligns across 12 bases. V shed 4 bases, J shed 4 bases, and the junction held 4 bases outside the gene matches. This CDR3 spans 15 amino acids. The germline CDR1 and CDR2 sequences are SGDLS and YYNGEE. As DNA, the CDR3 is TGTGCCAGCAGCATACTAGCGGGAGGAGCAGATACGCAGTATTTT. It codes for CASSILAGGADTQYF.